This TCR beta chain comes out of a study of regulatory T cells in long-lasting Graves disease. About the research overall: Antithyroid drug use was under 3 months in newly diagnosed Graves' patients. Findings and caveats of the study: Persistent patients had a count of shared public clonotypes (approximately 2,700) that exceeded that of new patients (approximately 920). Graves' patients with persistent disease showed TCR diversity lower than patients newly diagnosed.

From germline, CDR1 is LNHDA and CDR2 SQIVND (reference sequence). V gave up 3 bases and J gave up 0 bases, with 11 bases separating them. The CDR3 extends over 15 amino acids. Time point defined: newly diagnosed GD, antithyroid drugs for less than 3 months. Construction of the TCR library relied on RNA isolated from PBMCs. There are a few counts of this clonotype. Its antigen is currently unknown. To make TCR beta libraries, researchers used iRepertoire HTBI primers and Arm-PCR of CDR3 regions. TCRdb itself ran the multiplex PCR reads through MiXCR, one entry per CDR3 protein. The sample yields 550,000 to 700,000 distinct CDR3 sequences, about 16% seen once. These sequences were also reported in another study, on T cells in Graves' hyperthyroidism and ophthalmopathy. That source adds: Stable Graves' hyperthyroidism denoted no ophthalmopathy progression over 18 months.

The source was peripheral blood mononuclear cells (PBMCs), collected at new diagnosis, from a patient treated with antithyroid drugs. This receptor was obtained from a man aged 18 to 30 with Graves disease. The chain is built from TRBV19 and TRBJ1-1; tentative D call: TRBD1 (6 bases). The DNA of the CDR3 is TGTGCCAGTAGTATCTCCAGGGGCGTGAACACTGAAGCTTTCTTT. Amino acids: CASSISRGVNTEAFF.